Listed below are T cell receptor beta chains from one sample, sequenced in a study of T cell changes during pregnancy in multiple sclerosis. Repertoires were generated with immunoSEQ multiplex PCR, while TCRdb's copy carries only in-frame clones and drops some. The sample shows 55,000 to 75,000 clones, around 93% of them seen only once. Source: CD8+ T cells from peripheral blood mononuclear cells, taken in the second trimester of pregnancy. The origin of the receptors is a female donor with multiple sclerosis, enrolled in a pregnancy study. Each CDR3 is given with its conserved first and last residue. A D gene is named only where the DNA matches it firmly. Clone size, where shown, is once, few, many, or a class for clones that have expanded.

size | J | D | V | CDR3 | DNA
. | TRBJ2-5 | . | TRBV11-2 | CASSLVTGETQYF | TGTGCCAGCAGCTTAGTCACGGGAGAGACCCAGTACTTC
. | TRBJ2-1 | TRBD2 | TRBV10-1 | CASSQRLADLRSYNEQFF | TGCGCCAGCAGCCAGAGACTAGCCGATTTAAGGTCCTACAATGAGCAGTTCTTC
. | TRBJ2-1 | TRBD2 | TRBV5-4 | CASSLGLAGSYNEQFF | TGTGCCAGCAGCTTGGGTCTAGCGGGCTCCTACAATGAGCAGTTCTTC
. | TRBJ1-3 | . | TRBV15 | CATRRGYGNTIYF | TGTGCCACCAGGAGGGGGTACGGAAACACCATATATTTT
once | TRBJ1-2 | . | TRBV6-5 | CASSYGDSRYGYTF | TGTGCCAGCAGTTACGGAGACAGTAGATATGGCTACACCTTC
. | TRBJ1-2 | TRBD1 | TRBV9 | CASSEGGQGTYGYTF | TGTGCCAGCAGCGAGGGAGGACAGGGCACTTATGGCTACACCTTC
. | TRBJ2-7 | TRBD2 | TRBV11-2 | CASSLSHSGRNEQYF | TGTGCCAGCAGCCTATCCCATAGCGGGAGGAACGAGCAGTACTTC
. | TRBJ2-1 | TRBD1 | TRBV6-5 | CASSYLGQVGVHEQFF | TGTGCCAGCAGTTACTTGGGACAGGTTGGCGTTCATGAGCAGTTCTTC
. | TRBJ2-1 | TRBD2 | TRBV2 | CASSDLRLAGIVGQFF | TGTGCCAGCAGTGATCTCCGACTAGCGGGAATCGTAGGGCAGTTCTTC
. | TRBJ2-5 | TRBD2 | TRBV28 | CASSFVGLAGNQETQYF | TGTGCCAGCAGTTTCGTCGGACTAGCGGGAAACCAAGAGACCCAGTACTTC
. | TRBJ1-2 | . | TRBV25-1 | CASSVGGYGYTF | TGTGCCAGCAGTGTTGGCGGATATGGCTACACCTTC
. | TRBJ1-5 | TRBD1 | TRBV28 | CASSLTGGNQPQHF | TGTGCCAGCAGTTTAACAGGGGGCAATCAGCCCCAGCATTTT
. | TRBJ1-1 | TRBD1 | TRBV19 | CASSIPGQRNTEAFF | TGTGCCAGTAGTATTCCGGGACAGAGAAACACTGAAGCTTTCTTT
. | TRBJ1-2 | . | TRBV28 | CASSSTTGSNYGYTF | TGTGCCAGCAGTTCAACGACAGGTTCTAACTATGGCTACACCTTC
. | TRBJ2-7 | TRBD1 | TRBV5-1 | CASSLGDRGPNYEQYF | TGCGCCAGCAGCTTGGGTGACAGGGGGCCAAACTACGAGCAGTACTTC
. | TRBJ2-7 | TRBD2 | TRBV5-4 | CASSPGLAGVYEQYF | TGTGCCAGCAGCCCCGGACTAGCGGGAGTCTACGAGCAGTACTTC
. | TRBJ2-7 | TRBD1 | TRBV5-1 | CASSSQGITDEQYF | TGCGCCAGCAGCTCACAGGGGATCACCGACGAGCAGTACTTC
. | TRBJ1-1 | . | TRBV9 | CASSERGGTEAFF | TGTGCCAGCAGCGAAAGGGGAGGCACTGAAGCTTTCTTT
. | TRBJ2-7 | . | TRBV11-2 | CASSYTGVEQYF | TGTGCCAGCAGCTACACCGGGGTGGAGCAGTACTTC
. | TRBJ1-3 | . | TRBV30 | CAWRRQAPLSGNTIYF | TGTGCCTGGAGAAGACAGGCCCCTCTCTCTGGAAACACCATATATTTT
. | TRBJ2-2 | TRBD2 | TRBV7-9 | CASSSGRAIPGELFF | TGTGCCAGCAGCAGCGGGAGGGCCATTCCCGGGGAGCTGTTTTTT
. | TRBJ1-1 | . | TRBV19 | CASSIGGVNTEAFF | TGTGCCAGTAGTATTGGCGGGGTGAACACTGAAGCTTTCTTT
. | TRBJ2-2 | . | TRBV15 | CATSRAPGVANTGELFF | TGTGCCACCAGCAGAGCTCCGGGGGTAGCGAACACCGGGGAGCTGTTTTTT
. | TRBJ2-2 | . | TRBV4-1 | CASSQVDRGTTGELFF | TGCGCCAGCAGCCAAGTTGATAGGGGCACCACCGGGGAGCTGTTTTTT
. | TRBJ2-1 | TRBD2 | TRBV10-1 | CASRPGTSGPYNEQFF | TGCGCCAGCAGACCGGGGACTAGCGGTCCCTACAATGAGCAGTTCTTC
. | TRBJ2-7 | TRBD1 | TRBV23-1 | CASSQSEWDRAPYEQYF | TGCGCCAGCAGTCAATCTGAGTGGGACAGGGCCCCCTACGAGCAGTACTTC
. | TRBJ2-2 | . | TRBV5-1 | CASWDTSTGELFF | TGCGCCAGCTGGGACACATCCACCGGGGAGCTGTTTTTT
. | TRBJ2-2 | . | TRBV9 | CASSAGQDTGELFF | TGTGCCAGCAGCGCAGGACAAGACACCGGGGAGCTGTTTTTT
. | TRBJ2-3 | . | TRBV4-2 | CASSQTGDTQYF | TGTGCCAGCAGCCAAACGGGAGATACGCAGTATTTT
. | TRBJ1-1 | TRBD1 | TRBV7-9 | CASSHGGGRGYTLNTEAFF | TGTGCCAGCAGCCACGGCGGTGGCAGGGGGTATACCTTGAACACTGAAGCTTTCTTT
. | TRBJ2-7 | TRBD1 | TRBV4-1 | CASSVHGQGVYEQYF | TGCGCCAGCAGCGTGCACGGCCAGGGGGTTTACGAGCAGTACTTC
. | TRBJ2-7 | . | TRBV6-5 | CASSDPGFPYEQYF | TGTGCCAGCAGTGACCCCGGGTTCCCCTACGAGCAGTACTTC
. | TRBJ1-1 | . | TRBV4-1 | CASSQGPVNTEAFF | TGCGCCAGCAGCCAAGGCCCAGTGAACACTGAAGCTTTCTTT
. | TRBJ1-1 | TRBD1 | TRBV13 | CASRTGGSMNTEAFF | TGTGCCAGCAGAACAGGGGGCTCCATGAACACTGAAGCTTTCTTT
. | TRBJ1-4 | . | TRBV9 | CASSVETDRLNEKLFF | TGTGCCAGCAGCGTTGAGACCGACAGATTAAATGAAAAACTGTTTTTT
. | TRBJ2-1 | . | TRBV9 | CASSVAAGYEQFF | TGTGCCAGCAGCGTAGCGGCGGGATATGAGCAGTTCTTC
. | TRBJ1-1 | . | TRBV28 | CASSGIDQGTEAFF | TGTGCCAGCAGCGGAATTGATCAGGGCACTGAAGCTTTCTTT
. | TRBJ2-1 | TRBD1 | TRBV27 | CASTEGTGWNEQFF | TGTGCCAGCACCGAGGGGACAGGGTGGAATGAGCAGTTCTTC
. | TRBJ2-3 | TRBD2 | TRBV9 | CASSVVLREADTQYF | TGTGCCAGCAGCGTAGTATTGCGGGAGGCAGATACGCAGTATTTT
. | TRBJ2-1 | TRBD1 | TRBV27 | CASTWLGTDEQFF | TGTGCCAGCACTTGGCTGGGGACAGATGAGCAGTTCTTC
once | TRBJ2-1 | TRBD2 | TRBV19 | CASIVSSGASGYNEQFF | TGTGCCAGTATAGTATCCTCCGGGGCTAGCGGTTATAATGAGCAGTTCTTC
. | TRBJ2-1 | . | TRBV19 | CASSLAGPAYNEQFF | TGTGCCAGTAGTCTGGCGGGTCCTGCCTACAATGAGCAGTTCTTC
. | TRBJ2-7 | . | TRBV27 | CASSLQGLSYEQYF | TGTGCCAGCAGTTTACAGGGCTTATCCTACGAGCAGTACTTC
. | TRBJ2-7 | TRBD2 | TRBV27 | CASSPSGRAYEQYF | TGTGCCAGCAGCCCTAGCGGGAGGGCCTACGAGCAGTACTTC
. | TRBJ2-3 | . | TRBV28 | CASRHSSGTGDTQYF | TGTGCCAGCAGACATAGCTCCGGAACGGGGGATACGCAGTATTTT
. | TRBJ2-2 | TRBD2 | TRBV7-3 | CASSVRLADTGELFF | TGTGCCAGCAGCGTCCGACTAGCGGACACCGGGGAGCTGTTTTTT
. | TRBJ1-1 | . | TRBV5-6 | CASSLVAGEAFF | TGTGCCAGCAGCTTGGTTGCAGGGGAAGCTTTCTTT
. | TRBJ2-7 | . | TRBV29-1 | CSVYSGSYEQYF | TGCAGCGTTTACAGTGGCTCCTACGAGCAGTACTTC
. | TRBJ2-5 | . | TRBV2 | CASSEDRSQETQYF | TGTGCCAGCAGTGAAGACAGGAGCCAAGAGACCCAGTACTTC
. | TRBJ2-1 | TRBD2 | TRBV7-9 | CASSWTSGSKNEQFF | TGTGCCAGCAGCTGGACTAGCGGGAGTAAAAATGAGCAGTTCTTC
. | TRBJ2-3 | . | TRBV5-4 | CASSVADLRDTQYF | TGTGCCAGCAGCGTAGCGGATTTGAGGGATACGCAGTATTTT
. | TRBJ2-7 | . | TRBV27 | CASSYTIFYEQYF | TGTGCCAGCAGTTACACTATCTTCTACGAGCAGTACTTC
. | TRBJ2-1 | . | TRBV29-1 | CSVDFGTLNNEQFF | TGCAGCGTTGATTTTGGGACATTAAACAATGAGCAGTTCTTC
few | TRBJ1-1 | . | TRBV5-6 | CASSLQGRTEAFF | TGTGCCAGCAGCCTTCAGGGTCGCACTGAAGCTTTCTTT
. | TRBJ2-7 | TRBD1 | TRBV30 | CAAMPEGAGEQYF | TGTGCCGCCATGCCAGAGGGGGCAGGCGAGCAGTACTTC
. | TRBJ2-3 | TRBD2 | TRBV12-5 | CASTFGAGASDTQYF | TGTGCTAGTACTTTTGGGGCGGGAGCTTCAGATACGCAGTATTTT
. | TRBJ1-4 | . | TRBV28 | CASRDGLATNEKLFF | TGTGCCAGCAGGGACGGACTTGCAACTAATGAAAAACTGTTTTTT
. | TRBJ2-7 | TRBD2 | TRBV11-2 | CASSLAGRGYEQYF | TGTGCCAGCAGCTTAGCAGGGAGGGGCTACGAGCAGTACTTC
. | TRBJ2-7 | . | TRBV27 | CASSSGAHFYEQYF | TGTGCCAGCAGTTCTGGAGCACACTTCTACGAGCAGTACTTC